The following is a T cell receptor beta chain sequence with its context. Its target is not known. The CDR3 is made up of 15 amino acids. CDR1 and CDR2 from the germline V gene are LNHNV and YYDKDF (reference sequence). TCRdb reprocessed the 5' RACE reads; each CDR3 protein has one entry and no DNA is given. The repertoire table contains 400,000 or so distinct CDR3 sequences. The data were taken from a study of T cells expressing NK-cell markers. Regarding the study as a whole: The share of CD8+ T cells held by dominant NKG2C+ clonotypes was about 1.0-8% in 5 or 6 donors.

This TCR came from a woman in her fifties or sixties in good health. Sequences were obtained from blood T cells: a sorted CD56 or NKG2C T cell subset, CD4+ or CD8+ T cells, or bulk PBMC T cells (not recorded which). V and J are TRBV15 and TRBJ2-7; TCRdb's assignment of TRBD1 cannot be checked, as there is no DNA. The CDR3 is CATSRRTPGAYEQYF.